This TCR beta chain originates from a study of response to subunit inactivated influenza vaccine. Study-wide points: Authors suggested seasonal influenza vaccinations each recruit few new T cells.

Each CDR3 protein is one row after TCRdb ran MiXCR on the RT-PCR reads. The sample yields more than 550,000 distinct CDR3 sequences, about 10% seen once. The CDR3 contains 18 residues. Germline values: CDR1 LGHDT, CDR2 YNNKEL (reference sequence). J gave up 0 bases and V 4 bases, and 6 bases lay outside the gene matches. This clonotype was recorded a few times. Its antigen remains unidentified. These records were also assigned to another study, of T cells expressing NK-cell markers. That study reports: Making the TCR beta cDNA relied on 5'RACE template switching with UMIs. The TCR beta repertoires originated in sorted CD3+CD56+NKG2C+, CD3+CD56+NKG2C- and CD3+CD56-NKG2C+ T cells. Seven of the eight sequenced donors were classified as HCMV-seropositive, and one was classified as seronegative. The contribution of dominant NKG2C+ clonotypes to CD8+ T cells in five to seven donors was 1.0-7.0%.

Sequenced here: PBMCs from blood, sampled on the day of vaccination. This receptor was identified in a man aged 50 or older who received an inactivated influenza vaccine. The V and J genes are TRBV3-1 and TRBJ2-5; 15 positions match TRBD2. The CDR3 loop is CASSPGLAGGQYQETQYF. Written as DNA, the CDR3 is TGTGCCAGCAGCCCGGGACTAGCGGGGGGCCAGTACCAAGAGACCCAGTACTTC.